Each of the 5 T cell receptor beta chains below was sequenced from the same sample in a study of blood T cells in healthy people across ages. PCR was performed a second time for roughly 6 to 12 cycles using a sample-barcoded 5' primer and a J-beta primer mix. MiXCR was run by TCRdb on the 5' RACE reads, yielding one entry per CDR3 protein. The sample has roughly 2 million distinct CDR3 sequences, about 49% seen once. Input material: blood. Receptors originate from a woman in her thirties or forties in good health.

The rearrangement uses TRBV20-1 and TRBJ1-6; D is possibly TRBD1 (5 bases). V was shortened by 5 bases and J by 9 bases, with 14 bases between the two germline ends. The CDR3 is made up of 13 amino acids. Germline V gene data show CDR1 as DFQATT and CDR2 as SNEGSKA (reference sequence). CDR3 DNA sequence: TGCAGTGCTGGCAGGGATACGGCTTCACCCCTCCACTTT. Translation: CSAGRDTASPLHF.

The sample holds a few counts of this clonotype. J is TRBJ1-2 and V is TRBV20-1; TRBD1 might be the D (6 bases). CDR1 is DFQATT and CDR2 is SNEGSKA in the germline V gene (reference sequence). Trimming stripped 6 bases from V and 1 base from J, with 21 bases between. This CDR3 region has 16 residues. The DNA for the CDR3 is TGCAGTGCCTCCGTTAGGGGGTCGACCCTTAACTATGGCTACACCTTC. It encodes CSASVRGSTLNYGYTF.

The sample holds a few counts of this clonotype. This rearrangement joins TRBV12-3 or TRBV12-4 to TRBJ2-7; no clear D gene. The ends were cut back, 5 bases at V and 4 bases at J, with 18 bases in the middle. The CDR3 runs 15 residues. This CDR3 reads CASSPTSSPLYEQYF. The CDR3 bases are TGTGCCAGCAGTCCTACCTCCTCACCGCTATACGAGCAGTACTTC.

The rearrangement links TRBV10-3 to TRBJ2-5, with TRBD2 identical over 7 bases. The CDR3 runs 16 residues. Germline V CDR1 and CDR2: ENHRY, SYGVKD. V lost 0 bases and J lost 0; bases outside the gene matches: 4. For the CDR3, the DNA is TGTGCCATCAGTGAGTCGGGCGGGGGTAACCAAGAGACCCAGTACTTC. As protein: CAISESGGGNQETQYF.

The chain joins TRBV7-8 to TRBJ2-4; D may be TRBD2 (7 bases). The length of the CDR3 is 13 residues. V was cut by 8 bases and J by 8 bases, with 16 bases left in between. CDR1 is SGHVS, CDR2 FQNEAQ, per germline. The CDR3 DNA follows: TGTGCCAGCGGAGGGGGGGATCTCGACATTCAGTACTTC. Its protein product is CASGGGDLDIQYF.